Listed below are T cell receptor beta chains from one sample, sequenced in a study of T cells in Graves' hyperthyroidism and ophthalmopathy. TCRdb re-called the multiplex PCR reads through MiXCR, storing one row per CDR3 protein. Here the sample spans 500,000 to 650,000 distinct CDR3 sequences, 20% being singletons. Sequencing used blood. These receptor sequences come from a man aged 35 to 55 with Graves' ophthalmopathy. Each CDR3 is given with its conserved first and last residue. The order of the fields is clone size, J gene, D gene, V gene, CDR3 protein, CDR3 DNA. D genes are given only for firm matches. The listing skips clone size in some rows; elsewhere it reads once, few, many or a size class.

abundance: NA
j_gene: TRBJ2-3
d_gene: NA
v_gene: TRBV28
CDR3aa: CAIRNHRYTDTQYF
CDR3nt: TGTGCCATCCGGAATCATAGGTACACAGATACGCAGTATTTT

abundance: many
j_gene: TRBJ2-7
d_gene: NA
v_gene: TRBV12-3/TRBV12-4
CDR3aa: CASSLHSVSYEQYF
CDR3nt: TGTGCCAGCAGTTTACACAGCGTCTCCTACGAGCAGTACTTC

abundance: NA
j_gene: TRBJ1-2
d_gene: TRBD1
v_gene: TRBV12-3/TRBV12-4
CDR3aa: CASSKTGEPYGYTF
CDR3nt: TGTGCCAGCAGCAAGACAGGGGAACCTTATGGCTACACCTTC

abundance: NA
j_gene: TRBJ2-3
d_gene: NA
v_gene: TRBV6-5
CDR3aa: CASSYRQNSDTQYF
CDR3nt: TGTGCCAGCAGTTACCGGCAGAACTCAGATACGCAGTATTTT

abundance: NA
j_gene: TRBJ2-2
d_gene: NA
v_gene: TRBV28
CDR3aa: CASTTSNTGELFF
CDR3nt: TGTGCCAGCACTACGTCCAACACCGGGGAGCTGTTTTTT

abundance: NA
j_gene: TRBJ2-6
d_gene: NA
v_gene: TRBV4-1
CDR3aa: CASSQGGGANVLTF
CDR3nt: TGCGCCAGCAGCCAAGGGGGTGGGGCCAACGTCCTGACTTTC

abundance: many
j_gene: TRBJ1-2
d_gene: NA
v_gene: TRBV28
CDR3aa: CASSRAGNYYGYTF
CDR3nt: TGTGCCAGCAGCCGCGCGGGGAACTACTATGGCTACACCTTC

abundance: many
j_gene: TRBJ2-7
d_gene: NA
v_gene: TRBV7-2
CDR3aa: CASSLGLALSYEQYF
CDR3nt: TGTGCCAGCAGCTTGGGCCTAGCCCTCTCCTACGAGCAGTACTTC

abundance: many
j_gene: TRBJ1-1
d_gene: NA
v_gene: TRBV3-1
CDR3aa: CASSLVTGTPNTEAFF
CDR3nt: TGTGCCAGCAGCCTCGTTACCGGGACTCCGAACACTGAAGCTTTCTTT

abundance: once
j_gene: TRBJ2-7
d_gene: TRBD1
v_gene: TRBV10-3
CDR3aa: CATGTGSAHEQYF
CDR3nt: TGTGCCACCGGGACAGGGTCTGCCCACGAGCAGTACTTC

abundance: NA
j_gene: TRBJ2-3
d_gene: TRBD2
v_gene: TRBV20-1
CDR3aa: CSARDVGSGRRDTQYF
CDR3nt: TGCAGTGCTAGAGATGTGGGTAGCGGGAGAAGGGATACGCAGTATTTT

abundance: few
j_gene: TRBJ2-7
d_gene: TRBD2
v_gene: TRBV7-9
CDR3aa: CASSGRRSGGAAYEQYF
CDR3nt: TGTGCCAGCAGCGGACGCAGATCGGGAGGTGCAGCATACGAGCAGTACTTC

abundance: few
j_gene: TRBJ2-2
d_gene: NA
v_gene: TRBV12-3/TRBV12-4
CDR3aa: CASSWGAGELFF
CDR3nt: TGTGCCAGCAGTTGGGGGGCCGGGGAGCTGTTTTTT

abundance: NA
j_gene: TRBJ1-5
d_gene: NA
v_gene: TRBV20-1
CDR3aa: CSARLGVGDQPQHF
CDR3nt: TGCAGTGCTAGGTTGGGGGTCGGGGATCAGCCCCAGCATTTT

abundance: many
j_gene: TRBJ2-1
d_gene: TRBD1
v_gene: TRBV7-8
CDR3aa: CASSLDRRGEQFF
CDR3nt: TGTGCCAGCAGCTTGGACAGGCGTGGCGAGCAGTTCTTC

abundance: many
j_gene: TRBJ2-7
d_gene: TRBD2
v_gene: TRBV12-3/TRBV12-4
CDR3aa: CASSLGGGGRIYEQYF
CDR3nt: TGTGCCAGCAGTTTAGGGGGTGGCGGGAGAATATACGAGCAGTACTTC

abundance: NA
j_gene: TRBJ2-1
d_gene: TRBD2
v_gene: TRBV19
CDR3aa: CASSSPPGTSPYNEQFF
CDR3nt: TGTGCCAGTAGTTCCCCCCCCGGGACTAGCCCGTACAATGAGCAGTTCTTC

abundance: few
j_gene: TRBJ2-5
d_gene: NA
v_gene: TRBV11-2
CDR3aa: CASSFRQIFETQYF
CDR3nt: TGTGCCAGCAGCTTCAGACAGATTTTCGAGACCCAGTACTTC

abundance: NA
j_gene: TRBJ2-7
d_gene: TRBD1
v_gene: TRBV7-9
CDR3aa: CASSGLGQDGEREQYF
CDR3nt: TGTGCCAGCAGCGGGCTGGGACAGGACGGGGAGAGGGAGCAGTACTTC

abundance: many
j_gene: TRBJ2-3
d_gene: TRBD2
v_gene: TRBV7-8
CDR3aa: CASSLGLAGGADTQYF
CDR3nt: TGTGCCAGCAGCCTGGGACTAGCGGGAGGGGCAGATACGCAGTATTTT

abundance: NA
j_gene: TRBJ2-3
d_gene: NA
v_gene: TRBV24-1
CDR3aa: CATSDPRTDGAITDTQYF
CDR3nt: TGTGCCACCAGTGATCCCCGGACAGATGGAGCCATCACAGATACGCAGTATTTT

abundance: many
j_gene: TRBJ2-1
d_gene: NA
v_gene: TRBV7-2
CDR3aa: CASSFAVAVSNEQFF
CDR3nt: TGTGCCAGCAGCTTCGCGGTGGCCGTTAGCAATGAGCAGTTCTTC

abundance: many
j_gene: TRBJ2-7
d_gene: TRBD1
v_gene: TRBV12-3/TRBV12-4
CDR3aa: CASSSLGQTYEQYF
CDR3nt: TGTGCCAGCAGTTCCCTGGGACAGACCTACGAGCAGTACTTC

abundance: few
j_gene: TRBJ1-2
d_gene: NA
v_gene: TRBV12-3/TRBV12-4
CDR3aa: CASSFRFLGSGYTF
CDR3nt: TGTGCCAGCAGTTTCCGGTTTTTGGGGAGTGGCTACACCTTC

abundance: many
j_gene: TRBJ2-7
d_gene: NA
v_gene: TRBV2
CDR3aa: CASRRQGFEQYF
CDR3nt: TGTGCCAGCAGGCGCCAGGGTTTCGAGCAGTACTTC

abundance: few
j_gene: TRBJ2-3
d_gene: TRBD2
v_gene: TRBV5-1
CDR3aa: CASSLPRGLATTDTQYF
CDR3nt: TGCGCCAGCAGCCTACCTCGGGGACTAGCTACCACAGATACGCAGTATTTT

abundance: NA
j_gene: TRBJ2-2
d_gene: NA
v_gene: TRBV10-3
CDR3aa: CAISESGQPTGELFF
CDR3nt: TGTGCCATCAGTGAGTCAGGGCAGCCCACCGGGGAGCTGTTTTTT

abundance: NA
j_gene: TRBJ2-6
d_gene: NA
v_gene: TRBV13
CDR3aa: CASSRGGPGANVLTF
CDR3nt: TGTGCCAGCAGCCGCGGGGGCCCTGGGGCCAACGTCCTGACTTTC

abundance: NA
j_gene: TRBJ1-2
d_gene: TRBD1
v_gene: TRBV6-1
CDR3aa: CASRETGAHGYTF
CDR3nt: TGTGCCAGCAGGGAGACAGGGGCCCATGGCTACACCTTC

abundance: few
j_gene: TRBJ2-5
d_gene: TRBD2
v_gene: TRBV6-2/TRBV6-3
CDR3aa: CASRSGTSYSETQYF
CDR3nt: TGTGCCAGCAGGTCCGGGACTAGCTACTCGGAGACCCAGTACTTC

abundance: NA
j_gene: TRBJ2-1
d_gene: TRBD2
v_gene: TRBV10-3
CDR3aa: CAISELAGGHEQFF
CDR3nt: TGTGCCATCAGTGAATTAGCGGGAGGGCACGAGCAGTTCTTC

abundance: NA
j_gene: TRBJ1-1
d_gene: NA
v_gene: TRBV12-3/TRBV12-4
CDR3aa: CASRAGQPNTEAFF
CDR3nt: TGTGCCAGCAGGGCGGGACAACCGAACACTGAAGCTTTCTTT

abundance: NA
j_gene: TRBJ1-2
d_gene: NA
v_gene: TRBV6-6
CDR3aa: CASSYGGRPTPHYGYTF
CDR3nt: TGTGCCAGCAGTTACGGAGGCCGCCCTACCCCCCACTATGGCTACACCTTC

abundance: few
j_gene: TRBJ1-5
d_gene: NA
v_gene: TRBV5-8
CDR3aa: CASRLVAGVGNQPQHF
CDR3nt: TGTGCCAGCAGACTCGTAGCAGGGGTAGGCAATCAGCCCCAGCATTTT

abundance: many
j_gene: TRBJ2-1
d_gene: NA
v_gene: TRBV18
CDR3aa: CASSHGDYNEQFF
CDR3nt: TGTGCCAGCTCACACGGGGACTACAATGAGCAGTTCTTC

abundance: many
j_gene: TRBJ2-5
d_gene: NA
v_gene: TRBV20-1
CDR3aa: CSASKYGQETQYF
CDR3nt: TGCAGTGCTAGTAAATATGGACAAGAGACCCAGTACTTC

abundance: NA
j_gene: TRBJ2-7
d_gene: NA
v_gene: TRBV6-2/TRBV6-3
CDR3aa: CASGKQGNRLYEQYF
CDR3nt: TGTGCCAGCGGGAAACAGGGAAACCGACTTTACGAGCAGTACTTC

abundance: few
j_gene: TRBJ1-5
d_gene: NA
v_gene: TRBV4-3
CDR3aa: CASSQSLVPNRKPQHF
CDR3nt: TGCGCCAGCAGCCAAAGCTTGGTCCCAAACAGGAAGCCCCAGCATTTT

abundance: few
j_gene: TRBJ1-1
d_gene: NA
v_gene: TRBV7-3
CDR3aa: CASSLNAEKTEAFF
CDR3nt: TGTGCCAGCAGCTTAAACGCGGAGAAGACTGAAGCTTTCTTT

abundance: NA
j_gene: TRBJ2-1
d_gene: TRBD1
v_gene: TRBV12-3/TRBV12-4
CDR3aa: CASSPSNRGFPYNGQFF
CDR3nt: TGTGCCAGCAGCCCTTCGAACAGGGGGTTCCCCTACAATGGGCAGTTCTTC

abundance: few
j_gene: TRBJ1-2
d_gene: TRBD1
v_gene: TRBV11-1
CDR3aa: CASSVRQGNYGYTF
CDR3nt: TGTGCCAGCAGCGTACGACAGGGAAACTATGGCTACACCTTC

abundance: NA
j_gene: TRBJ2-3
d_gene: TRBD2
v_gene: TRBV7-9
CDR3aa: CASSHSGGFTDTQYF
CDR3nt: TGTGCCAGCAGTCATAGCGGGGGGTTCACAGATACGCAGTATTTT

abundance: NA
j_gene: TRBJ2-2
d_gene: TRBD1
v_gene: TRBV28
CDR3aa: CASSLGQGAPGELFF
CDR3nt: TGTGCCAGCAGTCTTGGACAGGGGGCCCCCGGGGAGCTGTTTTTT

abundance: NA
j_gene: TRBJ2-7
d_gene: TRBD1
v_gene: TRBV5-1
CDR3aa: CASTPSGGVLVEQYF
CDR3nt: TGCGCCAGCACACCGTCAGGGGGCGTGCTCGTCGAGCAGTACTTC

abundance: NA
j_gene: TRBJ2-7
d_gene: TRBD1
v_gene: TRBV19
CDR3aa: CASTGTGPSYEQYF
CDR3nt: TGTGCCAGTACGGGGACAGGCCCCTCCTACGAGCAGTACTTC